This TCR beta chain was sequenced for a study of blood T cell repertoires in COVID-19. The method was immunoSEQ multiplex PCR; TCRdb's version includes in-frame clones alone and lacks a portion of them. In the table there are under 300,000 clones, 86% of which are singletons. This CDR3 region has 15 residues. Trimming took 5 bases from V and 2 from J; bases not matched to a gene: 4. Germline CDR1 ENHRY, CDR2 SYGVKD. Sample: peripheral blood. The V and J genes are TRBV10-3 and TRBJ1-2; 11 bases fit TRBD1. This sequence was found in an elderly man with acute or convalescent COVID-19. The CDR3 DNA follows: TGTGCCATCAGTTCTCGGGACAGGGGGAACTATGGCTACACCTTC. Protein sequence: CAISSRDRGNYGYTF.